These T cell receptor beta chains were read from a single sample in a study of shared clonotypes between healthy human individuals. Here immunoSEQ multiplex PCR was the method, and the copy in TCRdb shows in-frame clones only, minus some. There are roughly 680,000 clones in the sample; 72% occur only once, and about 1.8% lies in the top ten. Sequencing was performed on memory CD4+ T cells sorted from blood. These receptor sequences come from a woman aged 25-40 years in good health. The conserved cysteine and the conserved F or W are not part of the CDR3 here.

>TRBJ2-3|TRBV27
ATRRGDLFTDTQY
>TRBJ2-7|TRBV11-3
ASSPARDSYEQY
>TRBJ1-2|TRBV19
ASSTGQGTHYGYT
>TRBJ1-6|TRBV7-9
ASSTLGPLH
>TRBJ2-2|TRBV19
ASSRSENTGELF
>TRBJ2-7|TRBV28
ASSPSAGQGSYEQY
>TRBJ1-1|TRBV19
ASSIEPRITEAF
>TRBJ2-5|TRBV7-7
ASSLGLKETQY
>TRBJ1-1|TRBV6-6
ASRTGGEVTEAF
>TRBJ2-7|TRBV5-5
ASSGTGTSGTYEQY
>TRBJ2-5|TRBV28
ASSLFRGRETQY
>TRBJ1-1|TRBV19
ASSRDRGGTEAF
>TRBJ2-1|TRBV7-9
ASTGLAGAYEQF
>TRBJ2-4|TRBV9
ASSVGAGSKNIQY
>TRBJ2-7|TRBV11-2
ASSRLGAGIEIEQY
>TRBJ2-1|TRBV5-8
ASSLSGRSYNEQF
>TRBJ2-7|TRBV11-2
ASSLRLASVRYEQY
>TRBJ1-5|TRBV6-1
ASSRTVEPPSGH
>TRBJ1-5|TRBV6-5
ASSSAGGALNQPQH
>TRBJ2-7|TRBV2
ASSGDRAHEQY
>TRBJ2-7|TRBV6-5
ASSYDPGQGVEQY
>TRBJ2-7|TRBV27
ASRGEGAFSYEQY
>TRBJ2-1|TRBV6-1
ASSFGEQF
>TRBJ1-6|TRBV30
AWSAHSRVTALH
>TRBJ1-1|TRBV2
ASSRVKLNTEAF
>TRBJ2-1|TRBV6-6
ASSTRTTLQGEQF
>TRBJ2-1|TRBV19
ASRGAGTPTKEQF
>TRBJ2-3|TRBV10-3
AISPTSGRATDTQY
>TRBJ1-2|TRBV29-1
SVRSGAGGYT
>TRBJ2-1|TRBV5-8
ASSLALAGVWDEQF
>TRBJ2-1|TRBV18
ASSPRPGLAGVSYNEQF